The clone carrying this TCR beta chain occurred many times. Losses at the gene ends were 7 bases for V and 7 bases for J; bases not matched to a gene: 6. The CDR3 runs 13 residues. CDR1 and CDR2 from the germline V gene are WSHSY and SAAADI. This sample was included in a study of T cells after yellow fever vaccination. TCRdb re-derived calls from the 5' RACE reads in MiXCR, one entry per CDR3 protein. The sample includes 200,000 to 250,000 distinct CDR3 sequences, approximately 3% of them seen just once. Here the sequenced sample was CD4+ T cells sorted from PBMCs, taken 10 days after the yellow fever booster vaccination. This clonotype was sampled from a man between 18 and 35 years old who received the YFV17D yellow fever vaccine. The genes are TRBV10-2 and TRBJ2-7, with TRBD1 identical over 11 bases. The CDR3 is CASNGQGAHEQYF. For the CDR3, the DNA is TGCGCCAGCAACGGACAGGGGGCTCATGAGCAGTACTTC.